Detailed here is one T cell receptor beta chain. Its target is unknown. This record comes from a study of T-cell memory formation after mild COVID-19. Study as a whole: TCR clusters mostly belonged to single donors. Regarding the study as a whole: Later expanders leaned CD4+, whereas clones that contracted between day 15 and 85 were balanced CD4/CD8. Memory sampled before infection contained some responding clones, suggesting cross-reactive memory joined. Of the contracting clones, CD4+ ones lay mainly in CM and EM, and CD8+ ones in EMRA.

Germline values: CDR1 SGHRS, CDR2 YFSETQ. There are 14 residues in the CDR3. V was shortened by 3 bases and J by 5 bases, with 12 bases between the two germline ends. TCRdb redid the calling of the 5' RACE reads with MiXCR, one entry per CDR3 protein. This table has about 190,000 distinct CDR3 sequences, 27% appearing once. The sequence was collected from an adult woman who had mild COVID-19 (a few samples of this study predate the infection). Cell type and time point are not known. The sample comprised PBMCs or a T cell subset sorted from them (not recorded which). V gene TRBV5-1 combines with J gene TRBJ2-4; TRBD2 might be the D (6 bases). CDR3 sequence: CASSSRTTENIQYF. In DNA form, the CDR3 reads TGCGCCAGCAGCTCCCGGACTACGGAAAACATTCAGTACTTC. Full variable domain (outside the CDR3, taken from reference TRBV5-1 and TRBJ2-4): KAGVTQTPRYLIKTRGQQVTLSCSPISGHRSVSWYQQTPGQGLQFLFEYFSETQRNKGNFPGRFSGRQFSNSRSEMNVSTLELGDSALYLCASSSRTTENIQYFGAGTRLSVL.